The clone carrying this TCR beta chain was observed a handful of times. From the 5' RACE reads, TCRdb called clonotypes with MiXCR, one entry per CDR3 protein. The sample includes roughly 180,000 distinct CDR3 sequences, roughly 12% of them seen just once. This sample was included in a study of CD8 T cells in ankylosing spondylitis. The J segment lost 4 bases and the V segment lost 0 bases, leaving 5 bases of the junction unmatched. Germline V lookup: CDR1 DFQATT, CDR2 SNEGSKA (reference sequence). The CDR3 is made up of 16 amino acids. The TCR originated in a male donor with ankylosing spondylitis or in good health (not recorded which). This chain connects TRBV20-1 to TRBJ2-1, with 11 bases lining up with TRBD2. Material for sequencing was blood, either unsorted or a sorted T cell fraction (not recorded which). CDR3 sequence reads: CSARDRTSGPYNEQFF. The CDR3 nucleotides are TGCAGTGCTAGAGACCGGACTAGCGGGCCTTACAATGAGCAGTTCTTC.